This T cell receptor (beta chain) comes out of a study of blood T cell repertoires in COVID-19. The V end lost 2 bases, the J end lost 3 bases, and 11 bases lay between the germline ends. There are 14 residues in the CDR3. Germline CDR1 is KGHSH and CDR2 is LQKENI. Only in-frame clones appear in the TCRdb table, and some are missing; sequencing was by immunoSEQ multiplex PCR. Found here are about 82,000 clones, roughly 90% of them singletons; the top ten hold 0.9% to 1.5%. This TCR was recovered from a woman aged 50 to 60 with acute COVID-19. Sequencing was done on a sample of PBMCs or T cells enriched from blood (not recorded which). The chain couples TRBV18 to TRBJ2-7; tentative D call: TRBD1 (6 bases). This chain's CDR3 is CASSPELQGYEQYF. In DNA, the CDR3 is TGTGCCAGCTCACCAGAATTACAGGGCTACGAGCAGTACTTC.